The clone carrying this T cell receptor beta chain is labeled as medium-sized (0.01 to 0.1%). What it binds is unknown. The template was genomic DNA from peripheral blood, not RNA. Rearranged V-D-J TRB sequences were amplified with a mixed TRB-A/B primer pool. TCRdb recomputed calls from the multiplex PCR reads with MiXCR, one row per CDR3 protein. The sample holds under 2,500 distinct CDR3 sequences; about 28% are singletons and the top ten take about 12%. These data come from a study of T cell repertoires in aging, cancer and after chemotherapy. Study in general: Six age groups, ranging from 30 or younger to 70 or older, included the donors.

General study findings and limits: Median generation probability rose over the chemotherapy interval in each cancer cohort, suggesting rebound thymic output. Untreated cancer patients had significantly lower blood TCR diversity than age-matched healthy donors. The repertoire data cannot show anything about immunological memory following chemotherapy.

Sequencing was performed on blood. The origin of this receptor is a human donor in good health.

Here the CDR3 reads CASSPTRTGGTYGYTF. CDR3 nucleotide sequence: TGTGCCAGCAGCCCAACGCGGACAGGGGGCACCTATGGCTACACCTTC. The chain recombines TRBV12-3 or TRBV12-4 with TRBJ1-2; 11 bases fit TRBD1. The CDR3 is 16 amino acids. The ends lost 6 bases at V and 4 bases at J; junction bases unmatched: 10.